This T cell receptor (beta chain) came from a study of blood T cell repertoires in COVID-19. Study summary: Acute-phase and convalescent COVID-19 samples originated in the United States, Italy and Spain. Sources were T cells, B-cell-depleted T cells, or PBMCs; the material itself was cDNA or gDNA.

The method was immunoSEQ multiplex PCR; TCRdb's version includes in-frame clones alone and lacks a portion of them. The sample carries about 63,000 clones, 84% recorded once. CDR1 is SGDLS and CDR2 is YYNGEE in the germline V gene. This CDR3 has 14 amino acids. J lost 4 bases, V lost 5 bases, and 7 bases had no gene match. The specimen was peripheral blood. The TCR sequence derives from a human donor in a cohort sampled during active COVID-19. V usage is TRBV9 and J usage is TRBJ1-1; 8 nucleotides line up with TRBD1. CDR3 DNA: TGTGCCAGCAGTGCCGGGACAGGCCCCACTGAAGCTTTCTTT. It codes for CASSAGTGPTEAFF. Full variable domain (outside the CDR3, taken from reference TRBV9 and TRBJ1-1): DSGVTQTPKHLITATGQRVTLRCSPRSGDLSVYWYQQSLDQGLQFLIQYYNGEERAKGNILERFSAQQFPDLHSELNLSSLELGDSALYFCASSAGTGPTEAFFGQGTRLTVV.